Following are 24 T cell receptor beta chains from one sample sequenced in a study of T cells in Graves' hyperthyroidism and ophthalmopathy. RNA transcripts gave rise to amplified TCR beta CDR3 regions. HTBI primers drove first-round RT-PCR of the TCR CDR3. In TCRdb, the multiplex PCR reads were re-called with MiXCR into one record per CDR3 protein. The sample holds hundreds of thousands of distinct CDR3 sequences, 15% to 20% seen once. The sample consisted of blood. These receptors originate from a man aged 40-49 years with Graves' ophthalmopathy.

The rearrangement links TRBV28 to TRBJ2-1, with D perhaps matching TRBD1 or TRBD2 (7 bases each). The CDR3 sequence is 16 residues long. Germline CDR1 MDHEN, CDR2 SYDVKM. V was trimmed by 4 bases and J by 4 bases, leaving 17 bases between them. This CDR3 reads CASSSLQGREYNEQFF. The CDR3 DNA reads TGTGCCAGCAGTTCACTACAGGGGAGGGAGTACAATGAGCAGTTCTTC.

This clonotype was seen ten or more times. V usage is TRBV30 and J usage is TRBJ1-2; TRBD1 is a possible D gene (5 bases). CDR3 size: 13 residues. V was shortened by 2 bases and J by 7 bases, with 14 bases between the two germline ends. Germline CDR1 and CDR2: GTSNPN and SVGIG (reference sequence). CDR3 residues: CAWSRGFGSGYTF. The CDR3 DNA is TGTGCCTGGAGTAGGGGCTTTGGCTCTGGCTACACCTTC.

This clonotype was seen ten or more times. This rearrangement joins TRBV2 to TRBJ2-5; no clear D gene. Between the trimmed V and J ends, which lost 4 bases and 5 bases, there was a span of 11 bases. Germline CDR1 is SNHLY and CDR2 is FYNNEI. The CDR3 loop spans 13 amino acids. For the CDR3, the DNA is TGTGCCAGCAGTGTTGGTAGCAGGGAGACCCAGTACTTC. Translating gives CASSVGSRETQYF.

This clonotype was picked up a small number of times. The chain uses TRBV7-2 and TRBJ2-1; 9 bases are shared with TRBD2. This CDR3 region has 16 residues. The V segment lost 5 bases and the J segment 8 bases; nucleotides outside the gene matches: 13. Germline lookup yields CDR1 SGHTA and CDR2 FQGNSA. Written as DNA, the CDR3 is TGTGCCAGCAGCCCCCAACTTAGCGGGAGAGGGCATGAGCAGTTCTTC. Residues: CASSPQLSGRGHEQFF.

This clonotype was seen many times. In DNA, the CDR3 is TGTGCCTGGAGTGTACTCCTCAACGGGGAGCTGTTTTTT. It specifies CAWSVLLNGELFF. This chain uses TRBV30 with TRBJ2-2; D call uncertain. In germline, CDR1 is GTSNPN, CDR2 SVGIG (reference sequence). The V end lost 0 bases, the J end lost 7 bases, and 9 bases lay between the germline ends. This CDR3 contains 13 residues.

This chain links TRBV6-1 with TRBJ1-6; D unresolved. The V gene's germline CDR1 is MNHNS and CDR2 SASEGT. The CDR3 is 14 amino acids. With 8 bases removed from V and 1 base from J, the gap between germline ends came to 9 bases. The chain's CDR3 is CASADGSYNSPLHF. In nucleotides, the CDR3 is TGTGCCAGCGCCGACGGGTCCTATAATTCACCCCTCCACTTT.

V and J are TRBV6-1 and TRBJ2-2; 7 bases are shared with TRBD1. The CDR3 consists of 15 residues. The V segment lost 6 bases and the J segment 2 bases; nucleotides outside the gene matches: 6. The germline gives CDR1 MNHNS, CDR2 SASEGT. In nucleotides, the CDR3 is TGTGCCAGCAGAATGGGGACAGCAAACACCGGGGAGCTGTTTTTT. Translating it yields CASRMGTANTGELFF.

This clonotype showed up just a few times. The J gene is TRBJ1-2, the V gene TRBV18; D is perhaps TRBD1 (5 bases). V lost 2 bases to trimming and J lost 8 bases, with 15 bases between them. The CDR3 loop spans 14 amino acids. Germline V lookup: CDR1 KGHSH, CDR2 LQKENI. Written as DNA, the CDR3 is TGTGCCAGCTCACCAGCCGACCAGGGTCCCGGCTACACCTTC. It is translated as CASSPADQGPGYTF.

This chain links TRBV20-1 with TRBJ1-2; D not certain. Germline V gene lookup returns CDR1 DFQATT and CDR2 SNEGSKA (reference sequence). The CDR3 contains 12 residues. With 3 bases removed from V and 4 bases from J, the gap between germline ends came to 9 bases. For the CDR3, the DNA is TGCAGTGCTAGGGGCCAGTTCTATGGCTACACCTTC. It encodes CSARGQFYGYTF.

The chain joins TRBV6-1 to TRBJ2-1, with D perhaps TRBD2 (7 bases). Per germline, CDR1 MNHNS and CDR2 SASEGT. This CDR3 spans 17 amino acids. V was pared by 5 bases and J by 7 bases, with 24 bases between. CDR3 sequence: CASSSNPGGGSVNEQFF. CDR3 sequence (DNA): TGTGCCAGCAGTTCCAACCCGGGGGGCGGGAGTGTGAATGAGCAGTTCTTC.

The chain carries TRBV13 and TRBJ2-5, with TRBD2 identical over 11 bases. The CDR3 contains 14 residues. The germline CDR1 and CDR2 sequences are PRHDT and FYEKMQ (reference sequence). V trimming: 11 bases; J trimming: 4 bases; junction bases outside the gene matches: 9. CDR3 loop: CACHTSGSGETQYF. The CDR3 region has the DNA TGTGCCTGCCACACTAGCGGGAGTGGAGAGACCCAGTACTTC. Drawing the rest from reference TRBV13 and TRBJ2-5, the complete variable domain is AAGVIQSPRHLIKEKRETATLKCYPIPRHDTVYWYQQGPGQDPQFLISFYEKMQSDKGSIPDRFSAQQFSDYHSELNMSSLELGDSALYFCACHTSGSGETQYFGPGTRLLVL.

The table lists this clonotype with many counts. The chain links TRBV7-3 to TRBJ2-7; 11 nucleotides match TRBD2. Trimming cost V 5 bases and J 0 bases; bases outside gene matches: 3. Germline V gives CDR1 SGHTA, CDR2 FQGTGA. There are 15 residues in the CDR3. CDR3 sequence reads: CASSILAGASYEQYF. Written as DNA, the CDR3 is TGTGCCAGCAGCATACTAGCGGGGGCCTCCTACGAGCAGTACTTC.

This clonotype was counted only a few times. The genes are TRBV7-9 and TRBJ2-3; D possibly matches TRBD1 or TRBD2 (5 bases each). V gave up 5 bases and J gave up 2 bases, with 17 bases separating them. The germline CDR1 and CDR2 sequences are SEHNR and FQNEAQ (reference sequence). This CDR3 has 16 amino acids. CDR3 amino acids: CASSRGPLGITDTQYF. DNA for the CDR3: TGTGCCAGCAGCAGGGGACCATTGGGGATCACAGATACGCAGTATTTT.

The chain carries TRBV28 and TRBJ1-5; unclear D gene. The CDR3 length is 12 residues. V shed 5 bases and J shed 11 bases, with 13 bases lying between them. Germline CDR1 MDHEN, CDR2 SYDVKM. CDR3 DNA sequence: TGTGCCAGCAGTACAACCTCCACGGCCCAGCATTTT. Translated, it gives CASSTTSTAQHF.

There are many counts of this clonotype. For the CDR3, the DNA is TGCAGTGCCAACGCGGCTAGCGAGTACCCAAGCTCCTACAATGAGCAGTTCTTC. Amino acid sequence: CSANAASEYPSSYNEQFF. V gene TRBV20-1 combines with J gene TRBJ2-1; tentative D call: TRBD2 (6 bases). The CDR3 has 18 amino acids. Germline-derived CDR1 and CDR2 are DFQATT and SNEGSKA (reference sequence). The germline V and J ends were trimmed by 6 bases and 0 bases, with 24 bases remaining between them.

This clonotype was counted between two and nine times. The V gene is TRBV9, the J gene TRBJ2-7, with 8 nucleotides matching TRBD1. This CDR3 spans 15 amino acids. Per the germline V gene, CDR1 is SGDLS and CDR2 is YYNGEE. The ends lost 3 bases at V and 4 bases at J; junction bases unmatched: 9. The CDR3 coding sequence is TGTGCCAGCAGCGCCGCTCCGGGACAGGTTTACGAGCAGTACTTC. Amino acids: CASSAAPGQVYEQYF.

In its sample, this clonotype was seen many times. CDR3 bases: TGTGCCAGCAGGGTGGGTAATTCCTACGAGCAGTACTTC. This translates into CASRVGNSYEQYF. The chain is built from TRBV28 and TRBJ2-7; D is unresolved. Between the trimmed V and J ends, which lost 6 bases and 1 base, there was a span of 10 bases. The CDR3 extends over 13 amino acids. Germline assignment: CDR1 MDHEN and CDR2 SYDVKM.

The gene calls are TRBV20-1 and TRBJ2-7, with TRBD2 matching 9 bases. The CDR3 runs to 15 residues. CDR1 DFQATT and CDR2 SNEGSKA come from the germline V gene (reference sequence). V shed 3 bases, J shed 3 bases, and the junction held 9 bases outside the gene matches. CDR3 protein: CSASPQREVLYEQYF. In nucleotides, the CDR3 is TGCAGTGCTAGCCCCCAGCGGGAGGTTCTCTACGAGCAGTACTTC.

This chain joins TRBV12-3 or TRBV12-4 and TRBJ2-2; unclear D gene. This CDR3 is 14 amino acids long. V lost 3 bases to trimming and J lost 2 bases, with 7 bases between them. The CDR3 DNA is TGTGCCAGCAGTTTTCGACCTAACACCGGGGAGCTGTTTTTT. The encoded protein is CASSFRPNTGELFF.

This clonotype showed up just a few times. The chain links TRBV5-1 to TRBJ1-4; tentative D call: TRBD1 (5 bases). Germline-derived CDR1 and CDR2 are SGHRS and YFSETQ. Trimming pared 0 bases from V and 7 bases from J, leaving 13 bases between. This CDR3 comprises 15 residues. The CDR3 nucleotides are TGCGCCAGCAGCTTGGGGAGCGGGACGGGTGAAAAACTGTTTTTT. This sequence encodes CASSLGSGTGEKLFF. The whole variable domain, filled in from reference TRBV5-1 and TRBJ1-4, reads KAGVTQTPRYLIKTRGQQVTLSCSPISGHRSVSWYQQTPGQGLQFLFEYFSETQRNKGNFPGRFSGRQFSNSRSEMNVSTLELGDSALYLCASSLGSGTGEKLFFGSGTQLSVL.

The rearrangement links TRBV4-1 to TRBJ1-4; weak D call: TRBD1 (6 bases). Per the germline V gene, CDR1 is MGHRA and CDR2 is YSYEKL. The ends were cut back, 4 bases at V and 6 bases at J, with 12 bases in the middle. CDR3 size: 14 residues. DNA for the CDR3: TGCGCCAGCAGCCCTACAGGGTCGGATGAAAAACTGTTTTTT. Translating it yields CASSPTGSDEKLFF.

This clonotype was seen repeatedly, ten times or more. The chain recombines TRBV30 with TRBJ1-2; perhaps TRBD1 as D (5 bases). From germline, CDR1 is GTSNPN and CDR2 SVGIG (reference sequence). The CDR3 is made up of 15 amino acids. Trimming left V 1 base short and J 4 bases short, with 16 bases between. CDR3 in DNA: TGTGCCTGGAGTGGCGGGACTCCTTACCTCTATGGCTACACCTTC. Protein product: CAWSGGTPYLYGYTF.

The table lists this clonotype with many counts. This chain connects TRBV7-9 to TRBJ2-5; weak D call: TRBD1 (6 bases). This CDR3 has 15 amino acids. V was cut by 4 bases and J by 3 bases, with 15 bases left in between. Germline loops: CDR1 SEHNR, CDR2 FQNEAQ (reference sequence). The DNA of the CDR3 is TGTGCCAGCAGCTCCTGGACAGTGGGGAAAGAGACCCAGTACTTC. It is translated as CASSSWTVGKETQYF.

At least ten counts were recorded for this clonotype. This chain connects TRBV2 to TRBJ2-7, with 10 bases lining up with TRBD2. The length of the CDR3 is 15 residues. The junction had 5 bases not matched to a gene; V was cut back by 3 bases and J by 3 bases. CDR1 and CDR2 from the germline V gene are SNHLY and FYNNEI. The DNA of the CDR3 is TGTGCCAGCAGTGACGGCCTAGCGGGAGTCTACGAGCAGTACTTC. Its translation is CASSDGLAGVYEQYF.